Below, one TCR beta chain is given with its context. The antigen this receptor binds is unknown. One base away there is no much larger clone; base qualities are not given. These data belong to a study of blood T cell repertoires in COVID-19 (dated by TCRdb to 2020 to 2022). Background for the entire study: Samples from collaborators originated in the United States, Italy and Spain and spanned both the acute and convalescent phases of COVID-19. The repertoires were made available in a free public database intended to serve as a resource for research on the immune response to SARS-CoV-2. Samples were obtained from the ongoing ImmuneRACE study (first 160 participants) and from some 1,300 subjects provided by 6 global collaborators. The dataset comprised deeply sampled blood TCRbeta repertoires from subjects exposed to, actively infected with, or recovered from COVID-19. HLA class I and class II types, where available, came from metadata supplied by the sample provider rather than from assay-based typing. Sample metadata almost always included a de-identified subject ID, COVID-19 status, age in years and sex. The material from the prospective study consisted of cDNA or gDNA derived from T cells, B-cell-depleted T cells, or PBMCs. The research as a whole found: Clinical and demographic metadata were provided uncurated, with the amount varying by source and participant.

Enrolling through a virtual design, the prospective study's participants ranged in age from roughly 18 to 89 years and lived across roughly 24 United States geographic areas. In the prospective study, participants were assigned to cohorts based on the clinical history participants reported in a screening survey and a study questionnaire. Recovered participants in ImmuneRACE Cohort 3 were defined by two consecutive negative NP/OP PCR tests, clearance by a healthcare professional, or resolution of symptoms. Mobile phlebotomists in the prospective study collected whole blood, serum and a nasopharyngeal or oropharyngeal swab from every participant. Prospective study participants could optionally give additional blood draws and questionnaires over an approximately 2-month period. Prospective study blood samples were shipped either frozen or at room temperature before DNA extraction. V is cut by 3 bases and J by 6 bases, and the space between the germline ends is 8 bases. Its CDR3 holds 12 amino acids, cysteine through phenylalanine. The kept DNA is CDR3 alone, 36 bases in frame from the first base.

TCRbeta CDR3 regions were amplified from genomic DNA using the immunoSEQ Assay, a bias-controlled multiplex PCR. From the authors' description of their analysis: Within the assay, amplification of reference gene primers was used to estimate how many nucleated cells each sample contained. Sequence reads were collapsed and filtered to measure the absolute abundance of every unique TCRbeta CDR3 rearrangement. Productive Simpson clonality was computed per sample as the square root of Simpson's diversity index over productive rearrangements. TCRdb obtained this table from immuneACCESS and retained in-frame rearrangements with V and J assigned. These tables miss some clones; where compared with another copy, unresolved V genes account for less than half of the shortfall, and the remainder is unexplained. The DNA was the basis for D and trimming; V, J and clone size are from that table. The sample includes under 250,000 clones, with about four fifths observed a single time. The ten top clones hold under 2% of the sample.

The chain is encoded by TRBV12-3 or TRBV12-4 joined to TRBJ1-1, with no reliable assignment of the D segment. Sequencing was carried out using PBMCs or T cells enriched from blood (not recorded which). This sequence originates from a man aged 55 to 70 who had recovered from COVID-19. The bases are TGTGCCAGCAGTTTCGGGGAAGCTGAAGCTTTCTTT. Translated, it gives CASSFGEAEAFF.